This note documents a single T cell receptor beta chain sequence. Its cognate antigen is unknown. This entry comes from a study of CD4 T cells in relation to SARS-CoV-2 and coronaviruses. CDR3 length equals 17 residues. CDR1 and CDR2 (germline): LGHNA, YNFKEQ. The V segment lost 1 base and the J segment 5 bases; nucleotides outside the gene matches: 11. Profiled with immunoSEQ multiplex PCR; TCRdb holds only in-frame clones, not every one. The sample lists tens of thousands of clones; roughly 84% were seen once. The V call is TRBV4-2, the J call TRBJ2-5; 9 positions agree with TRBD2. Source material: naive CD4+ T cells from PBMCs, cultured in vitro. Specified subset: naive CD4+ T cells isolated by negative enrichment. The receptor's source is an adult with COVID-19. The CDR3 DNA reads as TGTGCCAGCAGCCAAGTACTAGCGGGTACACGAGGGGAGACCCAGTACTTC. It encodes CASSQVLAGTRGETQYF.